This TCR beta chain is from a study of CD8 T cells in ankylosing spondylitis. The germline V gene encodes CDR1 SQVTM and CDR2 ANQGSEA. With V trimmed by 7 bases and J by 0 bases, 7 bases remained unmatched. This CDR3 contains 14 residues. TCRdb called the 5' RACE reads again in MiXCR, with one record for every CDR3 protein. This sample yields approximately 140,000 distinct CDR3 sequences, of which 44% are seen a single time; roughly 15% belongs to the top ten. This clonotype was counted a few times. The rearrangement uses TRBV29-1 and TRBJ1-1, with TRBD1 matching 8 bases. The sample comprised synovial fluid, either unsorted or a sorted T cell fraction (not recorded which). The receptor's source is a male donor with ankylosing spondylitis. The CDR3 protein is CSDLGTGMNTEAFF. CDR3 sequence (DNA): TGCAGCGATCTCGGGACAGGCATGAACACTGAAGCTTTCTTT.